Listed below are T cell receptor beta chains from one sample, sequenced in a study of T cells in Graves' hyperthyroidism and ophthalmopathy. TCRdb fed the multiplex PCR reads into MiXCR, producing one record per CDR3 protein. The sample yields 500,000 to 550,000 distinct CDR3 sequences, just under 20% seen once. Sequenced: blood. These receptors came from a man aged 35 to 55 with Graves' ophthalmopathy. CDR3s leave out the opening cysteine and the closing phenylalanine or tryptophan. D genes are given only for firm matches.

D,V,J,CDR3
-,TRBV7-9,TRBJ2-1,AAGAGGLNEQF
-,TRBV12-5,TRBJ1-3,ASGLMGAGNTIY
-,TRBV7-2,TRBJ1-1,ASSRRQGNTEAF
TRBD1,TRBV6-1,TRBJ2-1,ASKAKPQGDEQF
TRBD1,TRBV6-2/TRBV6-3,TRBJ1-1,ASRAGGNRGANTEAF
TRBD2,TRBV7-3,TRBJ2-7,ASSLYSVVRLASYEQY
TRBD2,TRBV9,TRBJ2-2,ASSDLAGVANTGELF
-,TRBV29-1,TRBJ2-5,SVEGTTLEETQY
-,TRBV20-1,TRBJ2-1,SAATSSNEQF
TRBD1,TRBV4-3,TRBJ2-2,ASSPWTGNTGELF
TRBD1,TRBV3-1,TRBJ2-7,ASSQQHTGGEQY
-,TRBV11-2,TRBJ1-2,ASSLERSGYRRDYGYT
-,TRBV20-1,TRBJ1-5,SVGGHSNQPQH
TRBD2,TRBV18,TRBJ2-7,ASSPNPPGGGAHEQY
-,TRBV6-5,TRBJ1-2,ASSYSLGGGYGYT
TRBD2,TRBV3-1,TRBJ2-5,ASSPGYGLAGAPGQETQY
TRBD2,TRBV20-1,TRBJ2-3,SARFPGLAGGDSDTQY
-,TRBV12-3/TRBV12-4,TRBJ1-2,ASRGGPFYGYT
-,TRBV13,TRBJ2-1,ASSFLGTGSSYNEQF
-,TRBV18,TRBJ1-1,ASSPRDLVTYTEAF
-,TRBV20-1,TRBJ1-2,SALEQGHQGYT
TRBD2,TRBV11-2,TRBJ2-1,ASSLTGSGGLSYNEQF
TRBD2,TRBV28,TRBJ2-7,ASSINRDYPYEQY
-,TRBV7-8,TRBJ2-1,ASSPGLARNEQF
TRBD2,TRBV10-3,TRBJ2-1,AISPGTRNNEQF
TRBD2,TRBV20-1,TRBJ2-1,SAWLAGGYNEQF
-,TRBV10-2,TRBJ2-1,ASSESALPPRNEQF
-,TRBV3-1,TRBJ2-1,ASSLMGGSSYNERF
-,TRBV19,TRBJ2-5,ASSPDQSAQETQY
-,TRBV28,TRBJ2-3,ASSHRGRRDTDTQY
-,TRBV6-2/TRBV6-3,TRBJ1-5,ASRASPGPQH
TRBD2,TRBV7-9,TRBJ2-1,ASSPLLGSRTSGRKAGYNEQF
TRBD1,TRBV18,TRBJ2-7,ASSRTGTGGYEQY
TRBD1,TRBV15,TRBJ1-4,ATSKAGGATNEKLF
TRBD2,TRBV7-2,TRBJ2-5,ASSSQRGEQETQY
-,TRBV5-1,TRBJ2-3,ASSLAVGGGEGDTQY
-,TRBV9,TRBJ2-3,ASSVRGDFGTDTQY
-,TRBV25-1,TRBJ1-3,ASSKGGNTIY
-,TRBV29-1,TRBJ2-2,SAVGGRGNTGELF
-,TRBV7-6,TRBJ2-7,ASSLTDISYEQY
TRBD2,TRBV6-1,TRBJ2-3,ASSEGAGGGRGFTDTQY
TRBD2,TRBV4-2,TRBJ2-1,ASSQREAYNEQF
TRBD1,TRBV18,TRBJ1-1,ASSPNRGRDEAF
TRBD1,TRBV29-1,TRBJ2-7,SVVGFMDRGHEQY
TRBD2,TRBV6-1,TRBJ2-1,ASTETSGRFHEQF
TRBD2,TRBV7-2,TRBJ2-1,ASSFGGSIYEQF
TRBD1,TRBV20-1,TRBJ2-7,SASYPPRTGPYEQY
TRBD1,TRBV19,TRBJ2-2,ASTLLTGTNTGELF
-,TRBV7-6,TRBJ1-1,ASSPRTRSTEAF
-,TRBV15,TRBJ2-1,ATSRDFGTLPYNEQF